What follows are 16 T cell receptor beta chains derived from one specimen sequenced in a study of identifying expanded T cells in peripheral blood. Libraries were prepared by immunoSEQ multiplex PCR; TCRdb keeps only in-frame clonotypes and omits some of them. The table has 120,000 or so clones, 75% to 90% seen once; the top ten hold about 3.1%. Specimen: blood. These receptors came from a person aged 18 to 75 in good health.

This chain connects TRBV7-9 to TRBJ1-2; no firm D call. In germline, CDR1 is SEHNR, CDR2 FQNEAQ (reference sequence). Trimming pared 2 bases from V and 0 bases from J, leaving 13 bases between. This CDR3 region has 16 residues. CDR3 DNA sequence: TGTGCCAGCAGCTTAACCCGGACTGACGCTAACTATGGCTACACCTTC. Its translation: CASSLTRTDANYGYTF.

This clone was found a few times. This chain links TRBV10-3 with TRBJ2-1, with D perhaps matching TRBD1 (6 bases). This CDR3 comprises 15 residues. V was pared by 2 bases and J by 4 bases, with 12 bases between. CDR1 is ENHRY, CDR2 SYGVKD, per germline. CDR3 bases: TGTGCCATCAGTGAGACCGGGACACCTTACAATGAGCAGTTCTTC. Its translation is CAISETGTPYNEQFF.

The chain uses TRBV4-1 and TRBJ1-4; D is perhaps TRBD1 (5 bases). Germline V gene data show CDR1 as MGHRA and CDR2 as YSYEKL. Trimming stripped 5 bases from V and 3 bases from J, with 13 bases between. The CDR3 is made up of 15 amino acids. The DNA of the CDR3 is TGCGCCAGCAGCGCCTCAGGGCTCCCTAATGAAAAACTGTTTTTT. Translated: CASSASGLPNEKLFF.

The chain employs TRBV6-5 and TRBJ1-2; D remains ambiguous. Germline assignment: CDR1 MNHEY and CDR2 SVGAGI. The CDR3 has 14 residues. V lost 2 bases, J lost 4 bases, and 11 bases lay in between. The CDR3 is CASSYGGPFYGYTF. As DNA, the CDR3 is TGTGCCAGCAGTTACGGCGGACCCTTCTATGGCTACACCTTC.

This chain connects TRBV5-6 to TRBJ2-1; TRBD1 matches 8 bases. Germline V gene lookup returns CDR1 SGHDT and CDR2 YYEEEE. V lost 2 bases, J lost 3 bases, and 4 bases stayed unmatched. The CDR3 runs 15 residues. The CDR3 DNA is TGTGCCAGCAGCTTCGGGACAGGTATCTACAATGAGCAGTTCTTC. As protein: CASSFGTGIYNEQFF.

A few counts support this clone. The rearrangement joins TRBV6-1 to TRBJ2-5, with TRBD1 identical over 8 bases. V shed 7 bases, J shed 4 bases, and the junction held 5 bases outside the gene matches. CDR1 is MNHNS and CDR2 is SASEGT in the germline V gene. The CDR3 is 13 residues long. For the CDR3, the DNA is TGTGCCAGCACCAGGACAGGGAGAGAGACCCAGTACTTC. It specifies CASTRTGRETQYF.

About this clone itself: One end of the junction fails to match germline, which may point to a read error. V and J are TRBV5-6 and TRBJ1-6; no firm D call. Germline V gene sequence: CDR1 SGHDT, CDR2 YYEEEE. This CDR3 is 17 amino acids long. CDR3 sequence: CARSLAAGPAMFAALHF. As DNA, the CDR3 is TGTGCCCGCAGCTTGGCCGCAGGCCCCGCAATGTTCGCGGCCCTCCACTTT.

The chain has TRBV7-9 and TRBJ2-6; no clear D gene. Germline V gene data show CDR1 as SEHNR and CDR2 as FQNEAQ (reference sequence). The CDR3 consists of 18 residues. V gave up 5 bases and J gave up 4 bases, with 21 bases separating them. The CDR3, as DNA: TGTGCCAGCAGCCCTCCTGCCTTGGGCATTTACGGGGCCAACGTCCTGACTTTC. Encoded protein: CASSPPALGIYGANVLTF.

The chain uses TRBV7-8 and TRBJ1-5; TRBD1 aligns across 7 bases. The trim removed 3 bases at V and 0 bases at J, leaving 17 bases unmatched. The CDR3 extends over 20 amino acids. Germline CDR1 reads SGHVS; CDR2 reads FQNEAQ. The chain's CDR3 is CASSFHRQGRYGNSNQPQHF. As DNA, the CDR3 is TGTGCCAGCAGCTTTCATAGACAGGGACGGTATGGGAATAGCAATCAGCCCCAGCATTTT.

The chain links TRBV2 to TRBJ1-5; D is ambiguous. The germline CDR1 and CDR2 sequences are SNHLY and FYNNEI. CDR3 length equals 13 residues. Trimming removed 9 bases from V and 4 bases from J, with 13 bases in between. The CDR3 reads CASLRAGNQPQHF. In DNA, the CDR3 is TGTGCCAGTCTTCGGGCAGGTAATCAGCCCCAGCATTTT.

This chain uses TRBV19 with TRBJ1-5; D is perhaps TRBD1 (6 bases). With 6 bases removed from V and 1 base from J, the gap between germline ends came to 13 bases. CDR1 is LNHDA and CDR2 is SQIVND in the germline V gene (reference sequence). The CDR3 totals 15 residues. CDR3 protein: CASREQGRSNQPQHF. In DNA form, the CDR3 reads TGTGCCAGTAGGGAACAGGGAAGGAGCAATCAGCCCCAGCATTTT.

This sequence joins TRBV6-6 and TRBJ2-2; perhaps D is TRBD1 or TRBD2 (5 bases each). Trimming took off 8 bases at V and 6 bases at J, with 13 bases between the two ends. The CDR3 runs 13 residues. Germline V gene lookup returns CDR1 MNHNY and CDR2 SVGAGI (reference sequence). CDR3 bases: TGTGCCAGCGTCCCTAGCAGGGCCGGGGAGCTGTTTTTT. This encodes CASVPSRAGELFF.

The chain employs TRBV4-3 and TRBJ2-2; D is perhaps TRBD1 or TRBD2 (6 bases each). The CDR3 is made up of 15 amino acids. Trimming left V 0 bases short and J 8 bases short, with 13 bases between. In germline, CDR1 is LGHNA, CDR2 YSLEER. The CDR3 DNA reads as TGCGCCAGCAGCCAAGAGGGGGGCCCTAGAGGGGAGCTGTTTTTT. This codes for CASSQEGGPRGELFF.

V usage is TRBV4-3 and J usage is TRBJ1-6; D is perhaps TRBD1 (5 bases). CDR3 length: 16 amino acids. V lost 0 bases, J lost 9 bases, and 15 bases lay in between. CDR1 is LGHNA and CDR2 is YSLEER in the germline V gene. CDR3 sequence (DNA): TGCGCCAGCAGCCAAGACCACTTCAGGGTTGGTTCACCCCTCCACTTT. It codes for CASSQDHFRVGSPLHF.

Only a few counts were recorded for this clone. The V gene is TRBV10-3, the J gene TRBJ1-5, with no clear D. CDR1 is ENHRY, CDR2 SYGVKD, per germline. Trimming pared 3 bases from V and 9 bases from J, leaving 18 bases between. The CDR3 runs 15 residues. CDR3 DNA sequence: TGTGCCATCAGTGATGGACCGAACGATCTACGGCCCCAGCATTTT. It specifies CAISDGPNDLRPQHF.

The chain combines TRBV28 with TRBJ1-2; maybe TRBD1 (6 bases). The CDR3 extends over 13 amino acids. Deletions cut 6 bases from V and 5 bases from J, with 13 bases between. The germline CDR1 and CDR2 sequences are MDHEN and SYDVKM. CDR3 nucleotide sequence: TGTGCCAGCAGGAACGGGGGGCTTTATGGCTACACCTTC. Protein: CASRNGGLYGYTF.